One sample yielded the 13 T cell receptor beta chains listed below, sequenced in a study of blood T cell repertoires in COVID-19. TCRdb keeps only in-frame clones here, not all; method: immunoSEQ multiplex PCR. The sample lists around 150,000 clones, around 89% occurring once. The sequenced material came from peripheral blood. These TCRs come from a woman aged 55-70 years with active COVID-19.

In DNA, the CDR3 is TGCGCCAGCAGGCGGACTTCGGCACAAGAGACCCAGTACTTC. It is translated as CASRRTSAQETQYF. V is TRBV5-1 and J is TRBJ2-5; TRBD2 is a possible D gene (5 bases). Germline loops: CDR1 SGHRS, CDR2 YFSETQ. Trimming removed 5 bases from V and 2 bases from J, with 13 bases in between. The CDR3 contains 14 residues.

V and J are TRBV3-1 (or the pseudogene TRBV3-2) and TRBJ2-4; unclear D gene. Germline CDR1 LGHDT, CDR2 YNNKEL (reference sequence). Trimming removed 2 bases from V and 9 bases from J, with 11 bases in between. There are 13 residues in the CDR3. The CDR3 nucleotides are TGTGCCAGCAGCCAACTCACCCGGAGCATTCAGTACTTC. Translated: CASSQLTRSIQYF.

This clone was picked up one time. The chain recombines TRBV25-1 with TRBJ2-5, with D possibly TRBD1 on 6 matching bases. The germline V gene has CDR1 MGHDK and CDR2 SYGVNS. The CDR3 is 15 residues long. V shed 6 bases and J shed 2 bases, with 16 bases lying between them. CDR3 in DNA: TGTGCCAGCAGGCCTCCGACAGGAGCTCAAGAGACCCAGTACTTC. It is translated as CASRPPTGAQETQYF.

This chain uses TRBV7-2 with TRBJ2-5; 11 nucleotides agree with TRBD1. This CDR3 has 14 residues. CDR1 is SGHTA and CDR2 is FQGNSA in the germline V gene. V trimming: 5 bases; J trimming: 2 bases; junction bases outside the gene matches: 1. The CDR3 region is CASSRDRGQETQYF. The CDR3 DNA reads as TGTGCCAGCAGCAGGGACAGGGGGCAAGAGACCCAGTACTTC.

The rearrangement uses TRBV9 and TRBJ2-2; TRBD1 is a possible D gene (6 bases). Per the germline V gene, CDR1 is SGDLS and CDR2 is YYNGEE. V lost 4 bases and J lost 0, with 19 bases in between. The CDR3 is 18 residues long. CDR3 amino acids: CASSPWDTPLSNTGELFF. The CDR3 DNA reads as TGTGCCAGCAGCCCGTGGGACACCCCGCTATCGAACACCGGGGAGCTGTTTTTT.

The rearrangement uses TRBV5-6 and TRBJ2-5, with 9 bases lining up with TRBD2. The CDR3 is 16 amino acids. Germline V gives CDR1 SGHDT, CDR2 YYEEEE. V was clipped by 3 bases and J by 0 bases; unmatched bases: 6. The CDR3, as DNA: TGTGCCAGCAGCTGGAAGACTAGCGGATACCAAGAGACCCAGTACTTC. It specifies CASSWKTSGYQETQYF.

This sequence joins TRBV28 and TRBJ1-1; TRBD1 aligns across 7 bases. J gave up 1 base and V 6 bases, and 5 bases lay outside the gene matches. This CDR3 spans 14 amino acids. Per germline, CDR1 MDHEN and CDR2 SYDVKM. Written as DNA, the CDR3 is TGTGCCAGCAGGACGGGACAGAGGAACACTGAAGCTTTCTTT. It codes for CASRTGQRNTEAFF.

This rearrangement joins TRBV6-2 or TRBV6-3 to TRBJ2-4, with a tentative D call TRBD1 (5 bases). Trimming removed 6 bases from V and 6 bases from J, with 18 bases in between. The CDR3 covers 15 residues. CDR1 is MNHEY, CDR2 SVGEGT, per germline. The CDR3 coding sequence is TGTGCCAGCAGCCCACAATCAGGGTGGAGAAACATTCAGTACTTC. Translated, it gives CASSPQSGWRNIQYF.

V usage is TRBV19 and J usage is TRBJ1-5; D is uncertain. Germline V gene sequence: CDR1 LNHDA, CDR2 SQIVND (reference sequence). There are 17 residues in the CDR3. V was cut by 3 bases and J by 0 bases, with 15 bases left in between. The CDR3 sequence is CASSIPMGRDSNQPQHF. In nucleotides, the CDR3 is TGTGCCAGTAGTATCCCTATGGGCAGAGATAGCAATCAGCCCCAGCATTTT. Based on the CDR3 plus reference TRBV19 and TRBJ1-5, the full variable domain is DGGITQSPKYLFRKEGQNVTLSCEQNLNHDAMYWYRQDPGQGLRLIYYSQIVNDFQKGDIAEGYSVSREKKESFPLTVTSAQKNPTAFYLCASSIPMGRDSNQPQHFGDGTRLSIL.

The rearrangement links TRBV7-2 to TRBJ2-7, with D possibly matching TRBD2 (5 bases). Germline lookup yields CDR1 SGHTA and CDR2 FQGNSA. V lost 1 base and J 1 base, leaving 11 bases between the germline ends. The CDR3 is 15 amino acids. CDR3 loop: CASSLDGVVSYEQYF. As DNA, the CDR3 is TGTGCCAGCAGCTTAGACGGGGTGGTATCCTACGAGCAGTACTTC.

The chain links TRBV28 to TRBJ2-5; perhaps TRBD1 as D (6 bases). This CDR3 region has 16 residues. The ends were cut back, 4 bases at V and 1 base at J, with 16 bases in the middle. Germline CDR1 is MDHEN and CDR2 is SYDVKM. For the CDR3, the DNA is TGTGCCAGCAGTTCAGACTTCCGGGACATCCAAGAGACCCAGTACTTC. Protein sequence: CASSSDFRDIQETQYF.

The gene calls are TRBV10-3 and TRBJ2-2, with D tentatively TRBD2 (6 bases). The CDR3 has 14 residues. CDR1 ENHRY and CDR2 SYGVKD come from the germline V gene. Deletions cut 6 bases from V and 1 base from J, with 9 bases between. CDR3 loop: CAIRVSGNTGELFF. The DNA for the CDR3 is TGTGCCATCAGGGTTAGCGGGAACACCGGGGAGCTGTTTTTT.

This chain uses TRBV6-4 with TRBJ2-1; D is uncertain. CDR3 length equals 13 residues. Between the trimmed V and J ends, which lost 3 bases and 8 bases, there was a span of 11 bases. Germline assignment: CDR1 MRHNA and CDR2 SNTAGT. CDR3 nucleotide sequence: TGTGCCAGCAGTGATCGAGCGAGCGATGAGCAGTTCTTC. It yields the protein CASSDRASDEQFF.